This T cell receptor beta chain appears in the sequencing data of a study of PD-L1 blockade in urothelial cancer. Whole-study context: In the patient group, about 85% of the roughly 30 were males with bladder-origin urothelial cancer. The patients had undergone anywhere from 0 to 3 prior chemotherapy regimens. Whole-study results and caveats: Sub-median blood TCR clonality before treatment predicted longer survival.

Time point here: peripheral blood 6 weeks after treatment start. Each individual provided 1 to 8 samples (taken pretreatment and on-treatment). The germline V gene has CDR1 SGHRS and CDR2 YFSETQ. Trimming cost V 1 base and J 1 base; bases outside gene matches: 12. The CDR3 has 18 amino acids. The repertoire was sequenced with immunoSEQ multiplex PCR; TCRdb's copy has only in-frame clones and lacks some. The sample has some 110,000 clones, about 91% seen once; the top ten hold less than 5%. Points on this clone: Antigen specificity is unknown.

The chain recombines TRBV5-1 with TRBJ2-5; 8 bases fit TRBD1. This TCR was sampled from a man in his 60s with urothelial cancer. The material sequenced was PBMCs, taken around atezolizumab (anti-PD-L1) treatment. The CDR3 loop reads CASSLNLDRGTLQETQYF. DNA of the CDR3: TGCGCCAGCAGCTTGAATCTCGACAGGGGAACACTCCAAGAGACCCAGTACTTC.